This T cell receptor beta chain was sequenced for a study of blood T cell repertoires in COVID-19. The CDR3 is 13 amino acids. The germline gives CDR1 KGHSH, CDR2 LQKENI. The V and J ends lost 4 bases and 1 base, in that order; junction bases with no gene match: 0. Original processing notes: Amplification from reference gene primers served as the basis for estimated nucleated cell counts. Repertoires were generated with immunoSEQ multiplex PCR, while TCRdb's copy carries only in-frame clones and drops some. D and trimming come from the DNA, and the V and J calls and clone size come from that table. This sample carries tens of thousands of clones, roughly 80% of them seen once, and the ten largest clones take 40% to 45%.

The TCR sequence derives from a man older than 75 with acute or convalescent COVID-19. The chain uses TRBV18 and TRBJ2-5; 7 bases align to TRBD1. Sequencing used peripheral blood. The CDR3 DNA is TGTGCCAGCTCACGGGACAGCCAAGAGACCCAGTACTTC. Its translation: CASSRDSQETQYF.